The entry that follows covers one T cell receptor (beta chain) sequence. Its antigen is currently unknown. After re-calling the 5' RACE reads, TCRdb lists one entry per CDR3 protein, DNA absent. The sample's table shows about 400,000 distinct CDR3 sequences. The record originates from a study of T cells expressing NK-cell markers. Turning to the study itself: Repertoire data for TCR beta were derived from sorted T cells (CD3+CD56+NKG2C+, CD3+CD56+NKG2C- and CD3+CD56-NKG2C+).

Germline lookup yields CDR1 LGHDT and CDR2 YNNKEL (reference sequence). This CDR3 is built from 16 residues. Overall study findings and caveats: The study did not resolve the HCMV specificity of expanded NKG2C+ T cell clones. NKG2C+ dominant clonotypes from roughly 6 donors made up roughly 1.0-7.5% of CD8+ T cells.

This receptor was identified in a woman between 50 and 59 years old in good health. V is TRBV3-1 and J is TRBJ2-5; the D call of TRBD2 rests on TCRdb alone, since no DNA is present to check it. Sequencing was carried out using blood T cells: a sorted CD56 or NKG2C T cell subset, CD4+ or CD8+ T cells, or bulk PBMC T cells (not recorded which). The CDR3 sequence: CASSPTGTSGRETQYF.